The clone carrying this T cell receptor beta chain was picked up a small number of times. This record belongs to a study of blood T cell repertoires in COVID-19. TCRdb's copy holds only in-frame clones and misses some; the assay was immunoSEQ multiplex PCR. The sample records roughly 310,000 clones, roughly 88% being singletons. CDR3 size: 14 residues. CDR1 LNHDA and CDR2 SQIVND come from the germline V gene (reference sequence). Trimming removed 7 bases from V and 1 base from J, with 11 bases in between. The chain employs TRBV19 and TRBJ1-3, with D possibly matching TRBD1 (5 bases). The sample taken for sequencing was peripheral blood. The clonotype comes from a woman under 40 with COVID-19, enrolled during active disease. Here the CDR3 DNA reads TGTGCCAGTACTGGGGCTCTTTCTGGAAACACCATATATTTT. This codes for CASTGALSGNTIYF. Together with reference TRBV19 and TRBJ1-3, the CDR3 gives the full variable domain: DGGITQSPKYLFRKEGQNVTLSCEQNLNHDAMYWYRQDPGQGLRLIYYSQIVNDFQKGDIAEGYSVSREKKESFPLTVTSAQKNPTAFYLCASTGALSGNTIYFGEGSWLTVV.